The 5 T cell receptor beta chains below come from one sample, sequenced in a study of blood T cell repertoires in COVID-19. Produced via immunoSEQ multiplex PCR; TCRdb's table is partial and in-frame only. The table shows under 150,000 clones, with more than 80% occurring only once. Sequencing used peripheral blood. The receptors originated from a woman between 50 and 59 years old with acute or convalescent COVID-19.

This rearrangement joins TRBV2 to TRBJ2-1; D uncertain. V was clipped by 9 bases and J by 6 bases, with 12 bases between them. From germline, CDR1 is SNHLY and CDR2 FYNNEI. The CDR3 is 12 residues long. CDR3 sequence: CASRRLRNEQFF. In DNA, the CDR3 is TGTGCCAGTCGGAGACTCCGCAATGAGCAGTTCTTC. Variable domain in full (rest from reference TRBV2 and TRBJ2-1): EPEVTQTPSHQVTQMGQEVILRCVPISNHLYFYWYRQILGQKVEFLVSFYNNEISEKSEIFDDQFSVERPDGSNFTLKIRSTKLEDSAMYFCASRRLRNEQFFGPGTRLTVL.

The V gene is TRBV10-3, the J gene TRBJ1-1; possibly TRBD1 for D (5 bases). Germline values: CDR1 ENHRY, CDR2 SYGVKD. This CDR3 has 16 amino acids. Trimming took 6 bases from V and 4 from J, leaving 21 bases between them. The CDR3 region has the DNA TGTGCCATCAGAGTTAATTTACAGGTCCCTGCCACTGAAGCTTTCTTT. It codes for CAIRVNLQVPATEAFF.

This chain connects TRBV5-1 to TRBJ2-1, with D unresolved. The CDR3 contains 12 residues. With 4 bases removed from V and 2 bases from J, the gap between germline ends came to 4 bases. Germline-derived CDR1 and CDR2 are SGHRS and YFSETQ. CDR3 nucleotide sequence: TGCGCCAGCAGCCCCACCTACAATGAGCAGTTCTTC. This sequence encodes CASSPTYNEQFF.

The chain couples TRBV9 to TRBJ1-1, with TRBD1 matching 7 bases. Germline values: CDR1 SGDLS, CDR2 YYNGEE. Germline trimming cut 5 bases from V and 1 base from J; bases unmatched to any gene: 5. This CDR3 has 14 amino acids. The CDR3 spells CASRQGIGNTEAFF. As DNA, the CDR3 is TGTGCCAGCAGACAGGGGATCGGGAACACTGAAGCTTTCTTT. The variable domain in full, completed from reference TRBV9 and TRBJ1-1, reads DSGVTQTPKHLITATGQRVTLRCSPRSGDLSVYWYQQSLDQGLQFLIQYYNGEERAKGNILERFSAQQFPDLHSELNLSSLELGDSALYFCASRQGIGNTEAFFGQGTRLTVV.

The rearrangement links TRBV7-8 to TRBJ1-2; 9 bases fit TRBD1. J was trimmed by 1 base and V by 5 bases; bases with no gene match: 8. The germline gives CDR1 SGHVS, CDR2 FQNEAQ. CDR3 length equals 16 residues. The CDR3 here is CASSREQGALNYGYTF. DNA of the CDR3: TGTGCCAGCAGCCGAGAACAGGGGGCCCTTAACTATGGCTACACCTTC. Supplemented by reference TRBV7-8 and TRBJ1-2, the full variable domain reads GAGVSQSPRYKVAKRGQDVALRCDPISGHVSLFWYQQALGQGPEFLTYFQNEAQLDKSGLPSDRFFAERPEGSVSTLKIQRTQQEDSAVYLCASSREQGALNYGYTFGSGTRLTVV.